This is a list of T cell receptor beta chains from one sample in a study of Graves' ophthalmopathy and Graves' hyperthyroidism. TCRdb called the multiplex PCR reads again in MiXCR, with one record for every CDR3 protein. The sample records 620,000 or so distinct CDR3 sequences, roughly 20% being singletons. The sample consisted of peripheral blood. These receptors were taken from a woman younger than 30 with stable Graves' hyperthyroidism. Some clones in this sample may be carry-over from other donors' samples. Both conserved end residues are part of each CDR3. D genes are given only for firm matches. A clone size is listed for some rows: how often the clone was seen (once, few, many), or a class if it is expanded.

abundance: many
v_gene: TRBV6-5
j_gene: TRBJ2-5
d_gene: TRBD1
CDR3aa: CASSYGTGFGRETQYF
CDR3nt: TGTGCCAGCAGTTACGGGACAGGGTTTGGACGGGAGACCCAGTACTTC

abundance: NA
v_gene: TRBV5-1
j_gene: TRBJ2-5
d_gene: NA
CDR3aa: CASSSPRGYQETQYF
CDR3nt: TGCGCCAGCAGCTCCCCCCGGGGTTACCAAGAGACCCAGTACTTC

abundance: NA
v_gene: TRBV19
j_gene: TRBJ1-5
d_gene: NA
CDR3aa: CASSIEGQGWNQPQHF
CDR3nt: TGTGCCAGTAGTATAGAAGGTCAGGGATGGAATCAGCCCCAGCATTTT

abundance: NA
v_gene: TRBV20-1
j_gene: TRBJ1-2
d_gene: NA
CDR3aa: CSATEARGLYGYTF
CDR3nt: TGCAGTGCTACCGAGGCCAGGGGACTTTATGGCTACACCTTC

abundance: few
v_gene: TRBV6-2/TRBV6-3
j_gene: TRBJ1-5
d_gene: NA
CDR3aa: CASEKDSNQPQHF
CDR3nt: TGTGCCAGTGAGAAGGACAGCAATCAGCCCCAGCATTTT

abundance: NA
v_gene: TRBV28
j_gene: TRBJ1-6
d_gene: NA
CDR3aa: CASRSPGRSNSPLHF
CDR3nt: TGTGCTAGCAGGTCCCCCGGCAGGAGTAATTCACCCCTCCACTTT

abundance: many
v_gene: TRBV11-2
j_gene: TRBJ1-1
d_gene: TRBD1
CDR3aa: CASVTSGGEVGTEAFF
CDR3nt: TGTGCCAGCGTCACGTCAGGGGGCGAAGTGGGCACTGAAGCTTTCTTT

abundance: few
v_gene: TRBV24-1
j_gene: TRBJ2-5
d_gene: NA
CDR3aa: CATSDLQKPGRKKETQYF
CDR3nt: TGTGCCACCAGTGATTTGCAAAAACCGGGACGCAAAAAAGAGACCCAGTACTTC

abundance: NA
v_gene: TRBV7-3
j_gene: TRBJ1-2
d_gene: NA
CDR3aa: CASSPFGGGYTF
CDR3nt: TGTGCCAGCAGCCCCTTTGGAGGAGGCTACACCTTC

abundance: many
v_gene: TRBV24-1
j_gene: TRBJ2-5
d_gene: NA
CDR3aa: CATSAPTGLETQYF
CDR3nt: TGTGCCACCAGTGCCCCGACAGGATTGGAGACCCAGTACTTC

abundance: NA
v_gene: TRBV11-2
j_gene: TRBJ2-7
d_gene: NA
CDR3aa: CASSFRLGAGLSYEQYF
CDR3nt: TGTGCCAGCAGCTTCCGGCTGGGGGCGGGGCTATCCTACGAGCAGTACTTC

abundance: once
v_gene: TRBV6-1
j_gene: TRBJ1-5
d_gene: NA
CDR3aa: CASRGNQQGNQPQHF
CDR3nt: TGTGCCAGCAGGGGGAACCAACAGGGTAATCAGCCCCAGCATTTT

abundance: many
v_gene: TRBV5-1
j_gene: TRBJ1-2
d_gene: NA
CDR3aa: CASSLWTAWWYYGYTF
CDR3nt: TGCGCCAGCAGCTTGTGGACGGCTTGGTGGTACTATGGCTACACCTTC

abundance: few
v_gene: TRBV3-1
j_gene: TRBJ2-2
d_gene: NA
CDR3aa: CASSQSKGAGELFF
CDR3nt: TGTGCCAGCAGCCAATCGAAGGGGGCCGGGGAGCTGTTTTTT

abundance: NA
v_gene: TRBV6-1
j_gene: TRBJ1-1
d_gene: NA
CDR3aa: CASSGGDFTEAFF
CDR3nt: TGTGCCAGCAGTGGGGGGGATTTCACTGAAGCTTTCTTT

abundance: NA
v_gene: TRBV12-3/TRBV12-4
j_gene: TRBJ2-2
d_gene: NA
CDR3aa: CASALVQGNTGELFF
CDR3nt: TGTGCCAGTGCTTTGGTACAGGGGAACACCGGGGAGCTGTTTTTT

abundance: once
v_gene: TRBV28
j_gene: TRBJ1-6
d_gene: NA
CDR3aa: CASSLPSPGSYNSPLHF
CDR3nt: TGTGCCAGCAGTTTGCCATCGCCAGGCTCCTATAATTCACCCCTCCACTTT

abundance: NA
v_gene: TRBV3-1
j_gene: TRBJ2-7
d_gene: NA
CDR3aa: CASSQSAVYSYEQYF
CDR3nt: TGTGCCAGCAGCCAGTCTGCGGTATACTCCTACGAGCAGTACTTC

abundance: many
v_gene: TRBV12-3/TRBV12-4
j_gene: TRBJ1-2
d_gene: TRBD1
CDR3aa: CASTPRTGKNGYTF
CDR3nt: TGTGCCAGCACTCCTCGGACAGGGAAAAATGGCTACACCTTC

abundance: NA
v_gene: TRBV6-5
j_gene: TRBJ2-5
d_gene: NA
CDR3aa: CASSYSRIRETQYF
CDR3nt: TGTGCCAGCAGTTACTCCAGGATTCGAGAGACCCAGTACTTC

abundance: once
v_gene: TRBV7-2
j_gene: TRBJ2-5
d_gene: TRBD2
CDR3aa: CASSLVGGRTETQYF
CDR3nt: TGTGCCAGCAGCTTAGTTGGCGGGAGGACGGAGACCCAGTACTTC

abundance: few
v_gene: TRBV6-5
j_gene: TRBJ2-5
d_gene: TRBD1
CDR3aa: CASSYHPGQGPGTQYF
CDR3nt: TGTGCCAGCAGTTACCACCCGGGACAGGGGCCAGGGACCCAGTACTTC